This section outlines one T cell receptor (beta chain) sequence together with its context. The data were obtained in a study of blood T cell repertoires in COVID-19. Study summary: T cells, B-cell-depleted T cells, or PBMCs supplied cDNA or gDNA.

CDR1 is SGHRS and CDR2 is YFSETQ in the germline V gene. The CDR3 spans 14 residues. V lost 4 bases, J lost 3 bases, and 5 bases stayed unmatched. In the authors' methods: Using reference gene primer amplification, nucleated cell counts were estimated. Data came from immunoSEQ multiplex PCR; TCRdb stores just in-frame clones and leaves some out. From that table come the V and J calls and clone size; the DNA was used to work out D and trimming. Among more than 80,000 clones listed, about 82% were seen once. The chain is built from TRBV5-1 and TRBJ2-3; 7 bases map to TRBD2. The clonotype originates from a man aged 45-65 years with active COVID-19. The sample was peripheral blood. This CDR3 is CASSPTSETDTQYF. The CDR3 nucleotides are TGCGCCAGCAGCCCAACTAGCGAAACAGATACGCAGTATTTT.